The T cell receptor (beta chain) under discussion was sequenced for a study of vaccination effects on CD4 cells after COVID-19. On the study more broadly: The vaccine given was either BNT162b2 or mRNA-1273, in two doses.

Profiled with immunoSEQ multiplex PCR; TCRdb holds only in-frame clones, not every one. The sample has 35,000 to 45,000 clones; around three quarters are singletons. Study-level points and caveats: Relatively few convalescent patients took part in the study, which had no early post-infection timepoints.

As concerns this clone: Its antigen is currently unknown.

In the ViraFEST assay, antigen-specific CD4+ clonotypes were identified by expansion after peptide-pool stimulation. Isolating CD4+ T cells followed approximately 11 days of culture. The healthy vaccine recipients, who had no prior SARS-CoV-2 infection, showed negative nucleocapsid antibodies. Peptides at about 10 ug/ml and IL-2 at roughly 9.3 IU/ml were added to 2 million or so PBMC per well. A half-medium replacement with IL-2 medium was carried out on days 3 and 7. Germline CDR1 reads MDHEN; CDR2 reads SYDVKM. With V trimmed by 8 bases and J by 7 bases, 28 bases remained unmatched. CDR3 size: 21 residues.

V and J are TRBV28 and TRBJ1-4; TRBD1 aligns across 10 bases. The input for sequencing was CD4+ T cells from PBMCs cultured with SARS-CoV-2 spike peptides, taken before COVID-19 vaccination. This clonotype was obtained from a human donor who received a COVID-19 vaccine. For the CDR3, the DNA is TGTGCCAGCCTACCCGGGTTGGGGGCTGGGACAGGGGTGAAGCTGGGTGAAAAACTGTTTTTT. As protein: CASLPGLGAGTGVKLGEKLFF.